These 14 T cell receptor beta chains share one sample of origin, sequenced in a study of early T cells in non-severe SARS-CoV-2 infection. TCRdb re-called the 5' RACE reads through MiXCR, storing one row per CDR3 protein. The repertoire includes tens of thousands of distinct CDR3 sequences, about 15% of them detected once, and about 3.7% sits in the top ten. The source material was whole blood, sampled at baseline. These receptors all come from an adult who was a healthcare worker with PCR-confirmed SARS-CoV-2 infection or an uninfected control (not recorded which).

CDR3 in amino acids: CASSSGTGGLYEQYF. CDR3 in DNA: TGTGCCAGCAGCTCTGGGACAGGGGGTTTGTACGAGCAGTACTTC. V gene TRBV28 combines with J gene TRBJ2-7, with 11 nucleotides matching TRBD1. With 6 bases clipped from V and 4 bases from J, the junction kept 8 bases outside the gene matches. The length of the CDR3 is 15 residues. CDR1 is MDHEN and CDR2 is SYDVKM in the germline V gene.

This clonotype was seen repeatedly, ten times or more. This chain uses TRBV27 with TRBJ2-2; 8 bases line up with TRBD2. J lost 1 base, V lost 2 bases, and 3 bases had no gene match. The germline V gene encodes CDR1 MNHEY and CDR2 SMNVEV (reference sequence). The CDR3 length is 16 residues. CDR3 residues: CASSLRSGRNTGELFF. Here the CDR3 DNA reads TGTGCCAGCAGTTTAAGGAGCGGGAGGAACACCGGGGAGCTGTTTTTT.

The sample holds many counts of this clonotype. This chain uses TRBV3-1 with TRBJ2-1; 13 nucleotides align to TRBD2. There are 15 residues in the CDR3. V shed 7 bases and J 10 bases; nucleotides not matched to a gene: 10. Germline V lookup: CDR1 LGHDT, CDR2 YNNKEL (reference sequence). The CDR3 loop reads CASTFGTSGTAEQFF. The CDR3 DNA is TGTGCCAGCACTTTCGGGACTAGCGGGACGGCAGAGCAGTTCTTC.

This clonotype was seen only a few times. The chain joins TRBV3-1 to TRBJ1-5; TRBD1 is a possible D gene (5 bases). V gave up 4 bases and J gave up 2 bases, with 9 bases separating them. This CDR3 has 14 amino acids. Germline V gene sequence: CDR1 LGHDT, CDR2 YNNKEL (reference sequence). CDR3 region: CASSPGGGNQPQHF. Here the CDR3 DNA reads TGTGCCAGCAGCCCGGGAGGGGGCAATCAGCCCCAGCATTTT.

The V and J genes are TRBV2 and TRBJ2-7; 7 nucleotides line up with TRBD2. Germline loops: CDR1 SNHLY, CDR2 FYNNEI. After removal of 7 bases from V and 1 base from J, the junction contained 10 bases not matched to a gene. The length of the CDR3 is 15 residues. CDR3 loop: CASKAINGGSYEQYF. The CDR3 DNA reads TGTGCCAGCAAGGCGATTAACGGGGGGTCCTACGAGCAGTACTTC.

As regards this clonotype: A junction end diverges from the germline sequence, so it may reflect a read error. The V and J genes are TRBV6-2 or TRBV6-3 and TRBJ1-1; D might be TRBD1 (5 bases). The CDR3 consists of 12 residues. Per the germline V gene, CDR1 is MNHEY and CDR2 is SVGEGT. The CDR3 region has the DNA TGTACCAGCCAGGGAAGGACTACTGAAGCTTTCTTT. Amino acid sequence: CTSQGRTTEAFF.

This clonotype was seen a few times. The rearrangement links TRBV7-2 to TRBJ2-1, with 8 bases fitting TRBD1. The CDR3 has 13 amino acids. V dropped 1 base and J dropped 13; count of bases not matched to a gene: 6. The germline gives CDR1 SGHTA, CDR2 FQGNSA. The DNA of the CDR3 is TGTGCCAGCAGCTTAGGGATCGGACAGGGTCAGTTCTTC. Translation gives CASSLGIGQGQFF.

This clonotype appeared a few times. The chain uses TRBV7-8 and TRBJ1-1; 10 bases fit TRBD1. Germline V lookup: CDR1 SGHVS, CDR2 FQNEAQ. Trimming took 5 bases from V and 0 from J; bases not matched to a gene: 6. The CDR3 sequence is 16 residues long. The DNA for the CDR3 is TGTGCCAGCAGCGCCCAGACAGGGGGCTTGAACACTGAAGCTTTCTTT. Amino acid sequence: CASSAQTGGLNTEAFF.

This clonotype occurred a few times. This chain uses TRBV28 with TRBJ1-4; D may be TRBD1 (5 bases). The V gene's germline CDR1 is MDHEN and CDR2 SYDVKM. Trimming pared 4 bases from V and 5 bases from J, leaving 17 bases between. CDR3 length: 16 residues. The chain's CDR3 is CASSSMPGPKNEKLFF. The DNA for the CDR3 is TGTGCCAGCAGTTCAATGCCGGGACCCAAAAATGAAAAACTGTTTTTT.

This chain uses TRBV11-3 with TRBJ2-2; no definite D call. Trimming cost V 4 bases and J 0 bases, with 9 bases left between them. The CDR3 spans 15 residues. Looked up from germline, CDR1 is SGHNT and CDR2 is YENEEA. The CDR3 loop reads CASSYRHTNTGELFF. CDR3 DNA sequence: TGTGCCAGCAGCTACCGACATACGAACACCGGGGAGCTGTTTTTT.

The rearrangement links TRBV6-6 to TRBJ2-7; 7 bases map to TRBD2. Trimming at V came to 2 bases and at J to 4 bases, leaving 17 bases not matched to a gene. Germline V gene data show CDR1 as MNHNY and CDR2 as SVGAGI (reference sequence). The CDR3 consists of 18 residues. CDR3 region: CASSYPSVGAGAGYEQYF. The CDR3 nucleotides read TGTGCCAGCAGTTACCCCTCGGTCGGCGCGGGAGCAGGTTACGAGCAGTACTTC.

In its sample, this clonotype was seen a few times. The rearrangement joins TRBV20-1 to TRBJ2-1; no definite D call. The CDR3 contains 11 residues. CDR1 is DFQATT and CDR2 is SNEGSKA in the germline V gene (reference sequence). V was cut by 3 bases and J by 10 bases, with 10 bases left in between. The CDR3 here is CSASAPAEQFF. The CDR3 bases are TGCAGTGCTAGTGCCCCAGCGGAGCAGTTCTTC.

There are many counts of this clonotype. CDR3 nucleotides: TGTGCCAGCAGGCCCTGGGGACAGGGGACCGATGAGCAGTTCTTC. Amino acid sequence: CASRPWGQGTDEQFF. The V call is TRBV2, the J call TRBJ2-1; TRBD1 matches at 10 bases. Per germline, CDR1 SNHLY and CDR2 FYNNEI. This CDR3 is built from 15 residues. The V and J ends lost 6 bases and 8 bases, in that order; junction bases with no gene match: 10.

This clonotype was seen only a few times. The chain's CDR3 is CASSRDRGGEAFF. CDR3 DNA sequence: TGTGCCAGCAGCCGTGACAGGGGGGGTGAAGCTTTCTTT. This chain uses TRBV7-7 with TRBJ1-1; 9 bases agree with TRBD1. There are 13 residues in the CDR3. CDR1 is SSHAT and CDR2 is FNYEAQ in the germline V gene (reference sequence). V shed 5 bases and J 7 bases; nucleotides not matched to a gene: 5.